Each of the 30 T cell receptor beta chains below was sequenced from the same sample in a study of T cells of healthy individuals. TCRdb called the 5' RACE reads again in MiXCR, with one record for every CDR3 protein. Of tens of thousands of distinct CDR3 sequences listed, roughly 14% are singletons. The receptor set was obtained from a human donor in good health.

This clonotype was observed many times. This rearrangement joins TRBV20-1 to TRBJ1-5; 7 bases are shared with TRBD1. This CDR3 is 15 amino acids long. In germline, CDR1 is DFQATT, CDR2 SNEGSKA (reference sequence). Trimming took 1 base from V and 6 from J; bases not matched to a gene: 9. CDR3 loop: CSARGRGRGGQPQHF. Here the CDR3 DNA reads TGCAGTGCTAGAGGGAGGGGGCGCGGGGGTCAGCCCCAGCATTTT.

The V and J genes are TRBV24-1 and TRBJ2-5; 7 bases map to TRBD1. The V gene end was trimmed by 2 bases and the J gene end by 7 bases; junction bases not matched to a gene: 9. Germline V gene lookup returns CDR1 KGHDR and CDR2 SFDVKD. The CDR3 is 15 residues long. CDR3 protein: CATSDSWTGKGTQYF. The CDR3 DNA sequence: TGTGCCACCAGTGATTCCTGGACAGGAAAGGGGACCCAGTACTTC.

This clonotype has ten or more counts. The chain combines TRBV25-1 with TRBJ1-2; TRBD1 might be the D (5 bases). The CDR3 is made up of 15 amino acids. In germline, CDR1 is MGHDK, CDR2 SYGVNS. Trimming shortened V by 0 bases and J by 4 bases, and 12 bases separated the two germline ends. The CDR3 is CASSEYRSGSYGYTF. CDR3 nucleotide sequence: TGTGCCAGCAGTGAATATCGGTCAGGGAGCTATGGCTACACCTTC.

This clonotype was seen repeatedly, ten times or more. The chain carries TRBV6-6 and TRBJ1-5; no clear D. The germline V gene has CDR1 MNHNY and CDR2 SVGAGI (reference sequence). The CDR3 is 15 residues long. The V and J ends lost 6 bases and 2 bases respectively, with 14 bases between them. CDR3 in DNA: TGTGCCAGCAGCGGCGGGGTTGGAGGCAATCAGCCCCAGCATTTT. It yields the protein CASSGGVGGNQPQHF.

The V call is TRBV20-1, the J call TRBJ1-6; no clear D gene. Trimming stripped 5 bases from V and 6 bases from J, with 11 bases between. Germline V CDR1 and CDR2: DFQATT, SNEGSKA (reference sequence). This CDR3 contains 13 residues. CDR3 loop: CSAGGGPNSPLHF. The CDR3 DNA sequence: TGCAGTGCTGGAGGAGGTCCTAATTCACCCCTCCACTTT.

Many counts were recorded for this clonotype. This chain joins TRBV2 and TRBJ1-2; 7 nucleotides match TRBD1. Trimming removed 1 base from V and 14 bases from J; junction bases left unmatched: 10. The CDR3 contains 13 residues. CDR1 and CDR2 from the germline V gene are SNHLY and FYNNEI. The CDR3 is CASSEGWDSPRTF. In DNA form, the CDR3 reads TGTGCCAGCAGTGAAGGGTGGGACAGTCCGAGGACCTTC.

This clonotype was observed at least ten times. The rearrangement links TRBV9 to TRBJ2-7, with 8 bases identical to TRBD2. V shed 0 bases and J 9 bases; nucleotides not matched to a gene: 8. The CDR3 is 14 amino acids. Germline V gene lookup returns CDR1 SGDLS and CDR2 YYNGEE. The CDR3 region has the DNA TGTGCCAGCAGCGTAGAAGGCAGCGGGGGTAGGCAGTACTTC. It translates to CASSVEGSGGRQYF.

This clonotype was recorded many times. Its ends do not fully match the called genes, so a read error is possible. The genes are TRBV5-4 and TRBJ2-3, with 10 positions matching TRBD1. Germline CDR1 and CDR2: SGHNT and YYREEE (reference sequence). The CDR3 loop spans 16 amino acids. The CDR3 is CASSHARDRGTDTQYF. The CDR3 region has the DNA TGTGCCAGCAGTCATGCCCGGGACAGGGGCACGGATACGCAGTATTTT.

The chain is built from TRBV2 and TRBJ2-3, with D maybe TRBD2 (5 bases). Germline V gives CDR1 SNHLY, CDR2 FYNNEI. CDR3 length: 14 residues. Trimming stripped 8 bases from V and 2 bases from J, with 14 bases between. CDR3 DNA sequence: TGTGCCAGCTGTCAGAGGGCCTTCACAGATACGCAGTATTTT. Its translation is CASCQRAFTDTQYF. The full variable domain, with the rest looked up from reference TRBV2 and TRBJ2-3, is EPEVTQTPSHQVTQMGQEVILRCVPISNHLYFYWYRQILGQKVEFLVSFYNNEISEKSEIFDDQFSVERPDGSNFTLKIRSTKLEDSAMYFCASCQRAFTDTQYFGPGTRLTVL.

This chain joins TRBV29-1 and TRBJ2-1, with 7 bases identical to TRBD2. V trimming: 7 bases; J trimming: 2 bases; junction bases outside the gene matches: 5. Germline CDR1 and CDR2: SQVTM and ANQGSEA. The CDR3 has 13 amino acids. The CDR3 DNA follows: TGCAGCGCGCAACGGGAGGCCTACAATGAGCAGTTCTTC. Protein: CSAQREAYNEQFF.

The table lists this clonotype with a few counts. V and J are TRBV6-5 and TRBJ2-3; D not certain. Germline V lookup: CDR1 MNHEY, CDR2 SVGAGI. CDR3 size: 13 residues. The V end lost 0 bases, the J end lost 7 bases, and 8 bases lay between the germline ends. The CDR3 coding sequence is TGTGCCAGCAGTTACTCGTCTGGGAATACGCAGTATTTT. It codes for CASSYSSGNTQYF.

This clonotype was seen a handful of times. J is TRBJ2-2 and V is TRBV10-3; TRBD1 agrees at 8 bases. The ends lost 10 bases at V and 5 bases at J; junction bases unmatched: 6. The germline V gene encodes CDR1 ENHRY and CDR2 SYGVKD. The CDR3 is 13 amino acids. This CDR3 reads CATDRVGTGELFF. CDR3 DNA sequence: TGTGCCACGGACAGGGTTGGAACCGGGGAGCTGTTTTTT.

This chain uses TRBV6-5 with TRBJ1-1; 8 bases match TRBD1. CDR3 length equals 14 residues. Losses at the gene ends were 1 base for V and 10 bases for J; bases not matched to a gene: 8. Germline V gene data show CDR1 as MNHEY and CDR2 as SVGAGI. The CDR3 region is CASSYWQGARGAFF. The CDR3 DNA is TGTGCCAGCAGTTACTGGCAGGGGGCGAGGGGAGCTTTCTTT.

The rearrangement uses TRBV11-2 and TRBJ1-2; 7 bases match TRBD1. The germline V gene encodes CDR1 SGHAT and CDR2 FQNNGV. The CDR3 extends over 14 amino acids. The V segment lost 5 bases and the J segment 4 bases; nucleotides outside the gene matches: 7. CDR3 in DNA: TGTGCCAGCAGCCCGGCGGGACAGTCCTATGGCTACACCTTC. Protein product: CASSPAGQSYGYTF.

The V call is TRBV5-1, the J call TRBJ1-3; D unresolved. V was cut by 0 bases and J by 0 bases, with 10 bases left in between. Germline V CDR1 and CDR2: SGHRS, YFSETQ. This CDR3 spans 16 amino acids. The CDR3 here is CASSLEGTYSGNTIYF. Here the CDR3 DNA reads TGCGCCAGCAGCTTGGAAGGCACATACTCTGGAAACACCATATATTTT.

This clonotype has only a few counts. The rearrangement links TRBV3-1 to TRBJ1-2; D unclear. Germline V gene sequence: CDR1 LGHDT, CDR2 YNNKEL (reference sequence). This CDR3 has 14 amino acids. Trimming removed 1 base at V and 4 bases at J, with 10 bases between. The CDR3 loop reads CASSQVNSGYGYTF. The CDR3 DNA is TGTGCCAGCAGCCAAGTGAATTCCGGCTATGGCTACACCTTC.

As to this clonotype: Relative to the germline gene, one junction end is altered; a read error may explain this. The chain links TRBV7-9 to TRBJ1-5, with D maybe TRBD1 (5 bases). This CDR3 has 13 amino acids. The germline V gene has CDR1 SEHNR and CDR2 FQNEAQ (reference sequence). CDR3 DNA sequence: TGTGCCAGCAGCGGGGCGAACAATCAGCCCCAGAATTTT. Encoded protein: CASSGANNQPQNF.

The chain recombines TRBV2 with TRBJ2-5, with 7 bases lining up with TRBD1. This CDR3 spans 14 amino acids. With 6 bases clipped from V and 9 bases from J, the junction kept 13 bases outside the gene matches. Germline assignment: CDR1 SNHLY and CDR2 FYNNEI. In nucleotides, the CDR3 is TGTGCCAGCAGGAGTACAGGGGCGGACGGGGCCCAGTACTTC. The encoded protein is CASRSTGADGAQYF.

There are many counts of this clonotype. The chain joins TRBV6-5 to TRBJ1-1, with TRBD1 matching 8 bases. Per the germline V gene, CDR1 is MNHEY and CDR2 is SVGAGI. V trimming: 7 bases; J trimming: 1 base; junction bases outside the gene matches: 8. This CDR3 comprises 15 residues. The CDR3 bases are TGTGCCAGCACCGTCGGACAGGGCGGGAACACTGAAGCTTTCTTT. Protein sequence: CASTVGQGGNTEAFF.

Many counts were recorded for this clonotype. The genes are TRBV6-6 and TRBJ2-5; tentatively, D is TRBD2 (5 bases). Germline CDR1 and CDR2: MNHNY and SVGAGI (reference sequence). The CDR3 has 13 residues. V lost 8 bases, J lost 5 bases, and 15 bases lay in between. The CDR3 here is CASCWAGEETQYF. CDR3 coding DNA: TGTGCCAGCTGTTGGGCGGGTGAGGAGACCCAGTACTTC.

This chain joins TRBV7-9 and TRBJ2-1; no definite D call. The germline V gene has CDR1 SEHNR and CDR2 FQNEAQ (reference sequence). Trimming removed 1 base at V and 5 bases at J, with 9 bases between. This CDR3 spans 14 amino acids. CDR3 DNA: TGTGCCAGCAGCTTAGGAGAGATTGACAATGAGCAGTTCTTC. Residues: CASSLGEIDNEQFF.

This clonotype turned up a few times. The CDR3 loop reads CSAVQGAPTHYGYTF. The CDR3 DNA sequence: TGCAGTGCTGTTCAGGGGGCCCCAACGCACTATGGCTACACCTTC. The genes are TRBV20-1 and TRBJ1-2; 8 bases line up with TRBD1. CDR1 is DFQATT, CDR2 SNEGSKA, per germline (reference sequence). The ends lost 5 bases at V and 3 bases at J; junction bases unmatched: 11. The CDR3 contains 15 residues.

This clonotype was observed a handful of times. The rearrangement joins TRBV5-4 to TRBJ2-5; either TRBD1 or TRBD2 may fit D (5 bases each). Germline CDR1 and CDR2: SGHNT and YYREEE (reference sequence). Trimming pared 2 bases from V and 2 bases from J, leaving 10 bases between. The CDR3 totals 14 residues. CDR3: CASSFLGVQETQYF. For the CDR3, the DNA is TGTGCCAGCAGCTTTTTGGGGGTTCAAGAGACCCAGTACTTC. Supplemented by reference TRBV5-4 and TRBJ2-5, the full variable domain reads ETGVTQSPTHLIKTRGQQVTLRCSSQSGHNTVSWYQQALGQGPQFIFQYYREEENGRGNFPPRFSGLQFPNYSSELNVNALELDDSALYLCASSFLGVQETQYFGPGTRLLVL.

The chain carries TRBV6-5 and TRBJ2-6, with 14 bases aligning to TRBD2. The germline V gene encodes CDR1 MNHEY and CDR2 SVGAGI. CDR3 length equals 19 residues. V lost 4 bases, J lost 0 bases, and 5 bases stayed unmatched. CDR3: CASSSGLAGGPSGANVLTF. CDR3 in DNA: TGTGCCAGCAGTTCCGGACTAGCGGGGGGTCCCTCTGGGGCCAACGTCCTGACTTTC.

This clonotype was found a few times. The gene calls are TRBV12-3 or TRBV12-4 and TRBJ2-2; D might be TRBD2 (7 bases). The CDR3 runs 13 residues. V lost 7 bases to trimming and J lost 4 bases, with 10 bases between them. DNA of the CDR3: TGTGCCAGCAAGGCGGGGGCCACCGGGGAGCTGTTTTTT. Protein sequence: CASKAGATGELFF.

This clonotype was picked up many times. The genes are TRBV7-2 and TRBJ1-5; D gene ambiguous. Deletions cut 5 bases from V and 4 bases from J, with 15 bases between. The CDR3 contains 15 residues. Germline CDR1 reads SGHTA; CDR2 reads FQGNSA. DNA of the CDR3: TGTGCCAGCAGCCCCCCCGGGAGTTCGAATCAGCCCCAGCATTTT. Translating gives CASSPPGSSNQPQHF.

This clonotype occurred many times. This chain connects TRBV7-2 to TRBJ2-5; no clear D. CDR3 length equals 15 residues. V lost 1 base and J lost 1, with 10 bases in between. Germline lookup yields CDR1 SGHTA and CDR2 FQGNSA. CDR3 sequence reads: CASSLDPLFQETQYF. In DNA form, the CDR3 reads TGTGCCAGCAGCTTAGACCCCCTGTTCCAAGAGACCCAGTACTTC. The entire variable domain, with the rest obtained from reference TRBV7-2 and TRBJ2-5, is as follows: GAGVSQSPSNKVTEKGKDVELRCDPISGHTALYWYRQSLGQGLEFLIYFQGNSAPDKSGLPSDRFSAERTGGSVSTLTIQRTQQEDSAVYLCASSLDPLFQETQYFGPGTRLLVL.

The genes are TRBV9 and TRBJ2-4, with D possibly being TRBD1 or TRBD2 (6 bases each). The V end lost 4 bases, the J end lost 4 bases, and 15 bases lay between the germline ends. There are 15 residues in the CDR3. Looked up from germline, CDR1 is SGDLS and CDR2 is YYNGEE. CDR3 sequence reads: CASSPGGSLKNIQYF. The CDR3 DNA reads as TGTGCCAGCAGCCCCGGGGGCAGTCTTAAAAACATTCAGTACTTC.

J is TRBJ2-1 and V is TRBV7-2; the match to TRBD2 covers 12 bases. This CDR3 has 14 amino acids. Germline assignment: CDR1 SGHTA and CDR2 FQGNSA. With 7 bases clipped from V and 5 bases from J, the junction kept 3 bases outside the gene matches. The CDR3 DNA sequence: TGTGCCAGCACCCGACTAGCGGGAGACAATGAGCAGTTCTTC. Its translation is CASTRLAGDNEQFF.

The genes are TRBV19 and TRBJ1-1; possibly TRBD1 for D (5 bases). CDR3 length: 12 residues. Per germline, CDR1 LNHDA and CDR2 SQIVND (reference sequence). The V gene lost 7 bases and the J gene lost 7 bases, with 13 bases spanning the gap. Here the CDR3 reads CASMKGYYEAFF. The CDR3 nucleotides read TGTGCCAGTATGAAGGGGTACTATGAAGCTTTCTTT.